These T cell receptor beta chains were read from a single sample in a study of cytomegalovirus exposure and HLA in healthy donors. Clones were sequenced by immunoSEQ multiplex PCR, and TCRdb holds only the in-frame ones, with some missing. The sample includes about 200,000 clones, roughly 84% seen only once; the top ten take 2% to 2.5%. The material sequenced was PBMCs. The receptors shown here come from a young woman in good health and CMV-seropositive. Both conserved end residues are part of each CDR3. D genes are given only for firm matches.

J: TRBJ1-5; V: TRBV9; D: TRBD1; CDR3: CASSEGTDNQPQHF; DNA: TGTGCCAGCAGCGAAGGGACAGACAATCAGCCCCAGCATTTT
J: TRBJ2-7; V: TRBV7-6; D: TRBD1; CDR3: CASSPRQGRQYF; DNA: TGTGCCAGCAGCCCCAGACAGGGACGGCAGTACTTC
J: TRBJ2-3; V: TRBV5-1; D: TRBD2; CDR3: CASSPWGAGELPDTQYF; DNA: TGCGCCAGCAGCCCGTGGGGAGCGGGAGAGTTGCCAGATACGCAGTATTTT
J: TRBJ2-1; V: TRBV19; D: TRBD2; CDR3: CASSQREGSDEQFF; DNA: TGTGCCAGTAGCCAGCGGGAGGGGTCAGATGAGCAGTTCTTC
J: TRBJ1-5; V: TRBV6-5; D: -; CDR3: CASSRQRDQPQHF; DNA: TGTGCCAGCAGTCGACAGAGAGATCAGCCCCAGCATTTT
J: TRBJ2-7; V: TRBV30; D: -; CDR3: CAWSAGVFGEQYF; DNA: TGTGCCTGGAGTGCGGGGGTCTTCGGCGAGCAGTACTTC
J: TRBJ2-5; V: TRBV4-1; D: TRBD2; CDR3: CASSQLPGLAEETQYF; DNA: TGCGCCAGCAGCCAACTCCCGGGACTAGCGGAAGAGACCCAGTACTTC
J: TRBJ2-1; V: TRBV6-1; D: TRBD2; CDR3: CASSDINGLAGYEQFF; DNA: TGTGCCAGCAGTGATATAAATGGTCTAGCGGGCTATGAGCAGTTCTTC
J: TRBJ2-3; V: TRBV5-3; D: -; CDR3: CARSPKMKWATDTQYF; DNA: TGTGCCAGAAGCCCTAAAATGAAGTGGGCGACAGATACGCAGTATTTT
J: TRBJ2-7; V: TRBV28; D: TRBD1; CDR3: CATLNSRDRVSYEQYF; DNA: TGTGCCACCTTAAATTCCCGGGACAGGGTCTCCTACGAGCAGTACTTC
J: TRBJ2-5; V: TRBV5-1; D: -; CDR3: CASSDRVGTQYF; DNA: TGCGCCAGCAGCGATCGGGTGGGGACCCAGTACTTC
J: TRBJ1-1; V: TRBV9; D: -; CDR3: CASSVAGEDSPSEAFF; DNA: TGTGCCAGCAGCGTAGCTGGAGAGGACAGCCCCTCTGAAGCTTTCTTT
J: TRBJ2-3; V: TRBV5-1; D: TRBD1; CDR3: CASSPPGTGNTDTQYF; DNA: TGCGCCAGCAGCCCCCCCGGGACAGGGAACACAGATACGCAGTATTTT
J: TRBJ1-1; V: TRBV30; D: -; CDR3: CAWARGNTEAFF; DNA: TGTGCCTGGGCACGGGGGAACACTGAAGCTTTCTTT
J: TRBJ2-1; V: TRBV2; D: -; CDR3: CASSDPSQGSYNEQFF; DNA: TGTGCCAGCAGTGATCCCTCACAGGGTAGTTACAATGAGCAGTTCTTC
J: TRBJ1-1; V: TRBV5-1; D: TRBD1; CDR3: CASSLEGTASEAFF; DNA: TGCGCCAGCAGCTTGGAGGGGACAGCCTCTGAAGCTTTCTTT
J: TRBJ2-7; V: TRBV30; D: TRBD1; CDR3: CAWSEGQGIQEQYF; DNA: TGTGCCTGGAGTGAAGGACAGGGGATACAGGAGCAGTACTTC
J: TRBJ2-1; V: TRBV9; D: TRBD1; CDR3: CASSPRDGNRGNNEQFF; DNA: TGTGCCAGCAGCCCCAGGGATGGTAACAGGGGCAACAATGAGCAGTTCTTC
J: TRBJ1-2; V: TRBV19; D: -; CDR3: CASLGRQNHYGYTF; DNA: TGTGCCAGCCTAGGGAGGCAGAACCACTATGGCTACACCTTC
J: TRBJ2-7; V: TRBV7-9; D: TRBD2; CDR3: CASSLADGRDYEQYF; DNA: TGTGCCAGCAGCTTAGCGGACGGGAGGGACTACGAGCAGTACTTC
J: TRBJ2-1; V: TRBV5-6; D: TRBD2; CDR3: CASREISGKFGEQFF; DNA: TGTGCCAGCAGGGAGATTAGCGGGAAATTTGGTGAGCAGTTCTTC